This T cell receptor (beta chain) came from a study of T cells in Graves' hyperthyroidism and ophthalmopathy. RNA transcripts served as the template for amplifying TCR beta CDR3 regions. Researchers ran a first-round RT-PCR on the TCR CDR3 using the HTBI primer set. TCRdb called the multiplex PCR reads again in MiXCR, with one record for every CDR3 protein. Of under 400,000 distinct CDR3 sequences in the sample, 13% to 15% are singletons; the top ten hold 15% to 20%. General study points: By a 13 V-J model, ophthalmopathy was set apart from stable hyperthyroidism. The model forecast ophthalmopathy, anticipating it by a median 6.5 months before onset. Blood also contained most expanded thyroid clonotypes above 0.001.

For ophthalmopathy patients, the Clinical Activity Score was at least 3 and the NOSPECS grade at least 4; duration was under 3 months. This clonotype was counted ten times or more. Its antigen is undetermined. Germline lookup yields CDR1 LGHNA and CDR2 YNFKEQ. V was clipped by 1 base and J by 1 base, with 11 bases between them. CDR3 length: 15 residues. The receptor comes from a woman in her sixties or seventies with Graves' ophthalmopathy. The sequencing input was blood. The J gene is TRBJ2-7, the V gene TRBV4-2; a possible D gene is TRBD2 (6 bases). CDR3 in DNA: TGTGCCAGCAGCCAAGGTGCTAGCGATTCCTACGAGCAGTACTTC. Amino acid sequence: CASSQGASDSYEQYF.